These T cell receptor beta chains were read from a single sample in a study of cytomegalovirus exposure and HLA in healthy donors. The table came from immunoSEQ multiplex PCR; TCRdb's copy has only in-frame clones and leaves some out. Of fewer than 300,000 clones listed, approximately 88% were seen once; the top ten hold over 0.7%. Sequencing input: PBMCs. All receptors come from a woman between 18 and 29 years old in good health and CMV-seronegative. CDR3s include the opening cysteine and the closing phenylalanine or tryptophan. Clone size is not always given. Where it is, it says once, few, many or a class for expanded clones.

abundance	v_gene	j_gene	CDR3aa
.	TRBV28	TRBJ2-7	CASSDNFLGQVSHEQYF
.	TRBV7-3	TRBJ2-3	CASSLGGLDTQYF
.	TRBV4-3	TRBJ2-5	CASSQDSRRETQYF
.	TRBV5-1	TRBJ2-1	CASSPLPGGDEQFF
.	TRBV30	TRBJ2-5	CAWIAEDQETQYF
once	TRBV10-3	TRBJ2-7	CAVAGGSVSYEQYF
.	TRBV13	TRBJ2-3	CASSLGQGPDTQYF
.	TRBV12-5	TRBJ2-3	CASGRFGQGLAADTQYF
.	TRBV10-3	TRBJ1-1	CARPHLRGGGTEAFF
.	TRBV10-3	TRBJ2-7	CAIKETSGPTEQYF
.	TRBV11-2	TRBJ2-7	CASSPLWTTSGKYEQYF
.	TRBV27	TRBJ2-7	CASSFGTGPFYEQYF
.	TRBV9	TRBJ2-1	CASSLTGLAGREQFF
.	TRBV11-2	TRBJ2-7	CASSTGTSGYEQYF
few	TRBV5-6	TRBJ1-2	CASSHTGGYGYTF
.	TRBV7-8	TRBJ2-7	CASSLRRDRPTYEQYF
.	TRBV14	TRBJ2-7	CASSQEAFSYEQYF
.	TRBV9	TRBJ2-5	CASSSSGQQETQYF
once	TRBV5-1	TRBJ2-7	CASSLLAGVNYEQYF
once	TRBV10-1	TRBJ2-1	CASSGSSSGRLPNEQFF
.	TRBV9	TRBJ1-2	CASTSGTGNYGYTF
.	TRBV6-5	TRBJ1-5	CASSYGTGGNQPQHF
.	TRBV28	TRBJ2-1	CASSLLLTSGDDNEQFF
.	TRBV28	TRBJ1-5	CAIHQGAGNQPQHF
.	TRBV6-1	TRBJ2-2	CASSAVRGLGTGELFF
few	TRBV18	TRBJ2-1	CASSPPVGTGNNEQFF
.	TRBV28	TRBJ1-2	CASSLKEDYGYTF
.	TRBV28	TRBJ1-3	CASSLLSGLSGNTIYF
.	TRBV5-1	TRBJ2-3	CASSLEASGSLTDTQYF
.	TRBV13	TRBJ2-1	CASSLWSRREQFF
once	TRBV11-3	TRBJ2-3	CASSFSTGGYSDTQYF
.	TRBV5-1	TRBJ2-7	CASSLGPPTSGRFYEQYF
few	TRBV5-4	TRBJ1-2	CASSPGSGYTF
.	TRBV5-1	TRBJ2-1	CASSLAATDRLVYNEQFF
.	TRBV15	TRBJ1-2	CATSRATEDGYTF
.	TRBV14	TRBJ2-1	CASSQDEALAGLAEQFF
few	TRBV6-4	TRBJ2-1	CASSEADSHNEQFF
.	TRBV18	TRBJ2-3	CASSPPSPGVDTQYF
.	TRBV4-3	TRBJ2-2	CASSQENLAADTGELFF
.	TRBV6-5	TRBJ2-7	CASSPTGTEQYF
few	TRBV27	TRBJ1-2	CASSPWDSNYGYTF
.	TRBV28	TRBJ1-5	CASSTRTGRGNQPQHF
.	TRBV10-3	TRBJ1-1	CATTGLSGTEAFF
.	TRBV25-1	TRBJ2-7	CATRTGGLNEQYF
once	TRBV6-4	TRBJ2-5	CASSDWTGDLVETQYF
.	TRBV4-1	TRBJ1-1	CASSQDSSFFRAFF
.	TRBV28	TRBJ2-1	CASLTVQAPNEQFF
.	TRBV15	TRBJ1-5	CATSRAPGQLSQPQHF
.	TRBV6-1	TRBJ1-1	CASDRNTEAFF
.	TRBV4-1	TRBJ2-2	CASSQTLPGLGNTGELFF
.	TRBV4-1	TRBJ2-3	CASSHPIYRSGWNSTDTQYF
many	TRBV18	TRBJ2-2	CASSPNPTGRGTGELFF
.	TRBV19	TRBJ1-4	CASSPGVNEKLFF
once	TRBV5-1	TRBJ2-7	CASSFNPGGSIYEQYF
.	TRBV10-3	TRBJ2-5	CAISTQKETQYF
.	TRBV5-4	TRBJ2-3	CASSLLGIMGTGDTQYF
.	TRBV28	TRBJ2-6	CASSPPLGGSGANVLTF
.	TRBV19	TRBJ1-2	CASSIETAVNYGYTF
.	TRBV5-1	TRBJ1-1	CASSLAGGNTEAFF